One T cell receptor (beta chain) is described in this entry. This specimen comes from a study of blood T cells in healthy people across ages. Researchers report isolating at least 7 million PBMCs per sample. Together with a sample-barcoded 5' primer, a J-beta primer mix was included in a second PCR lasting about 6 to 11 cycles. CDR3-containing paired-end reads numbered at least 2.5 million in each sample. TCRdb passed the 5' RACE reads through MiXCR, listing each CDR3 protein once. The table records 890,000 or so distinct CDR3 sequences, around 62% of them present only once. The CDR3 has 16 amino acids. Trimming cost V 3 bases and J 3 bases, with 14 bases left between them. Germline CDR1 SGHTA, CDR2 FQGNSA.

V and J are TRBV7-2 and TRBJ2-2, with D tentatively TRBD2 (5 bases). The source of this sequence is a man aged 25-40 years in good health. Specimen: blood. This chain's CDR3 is CASSFPSLAYTGELFF. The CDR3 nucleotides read TGTGCCAGCAGCTTCCCCTCTCTAGCCTACACCGGGGAGCTGTTTTTT.